The 29 T cell receptor beta chains below all came from one sample that was sequenced in a study of T cells after posttransplantation cyclophosphamide. Profiling relied on immunoSEQ multiplex PCR, and the TCRdb table lists in-frame clones only, not all of them. This sample comprises 6,000 to 8,000 clones, none seen once only. Cyclophosphamide on days +3 and +4 followed busulfan-fludarabine conditioning and a marrow graft. Sample: PBMCs, taken after an allogeneic stem cell transplant with post-transplant cyclophosphamide. All receptors come from a young adult male patient who received an allogeneic stem cell transplant from an unrelated donor, was CMV-positive, and had acute and chronic GVHD. Some T cells may be the graft donor's.

In this sample, this clone turned up many times. The J gene is TRBJ2-3, the V gene TRBV7-9; 7 nucleotides agree with TRBD1. The CDR3 extends over 15 amino acids. Trimming cost V 4 bases and J 6 bases; bases outside gene matches: 10. From germline, CDR1 is SEHNR and CDR2 FQNEAQ (reference sequence). Written as DNA, the CDR3 is TGTGCCAGCAGCTGGGACAGTGGGAGTCCGGATACGCAGTATTTT. This encodes CASSWDSGSPDTQYF. Drawing the rest from reference TRBV7-9 and TRBJ2-3, the complete variable domain is DTGVSQNPRHKITKRGQNVTFRCDPISEHNRLYWYRQTLGQGPEFLTYFQNEAQLEKSRLLSDRFSAERPKGSFSTLEIQRTEQGDSAMYLCASSWDSGSPDTQYFGPGTRLTVL.

This clone occurred many times. The chain links TRBV12-3 or TRBV12-4 to TRBJ1-1, with 9 bases identical to TRBD1. The V segment lost 5 bases and the J segment 1 base; nucleotides outside the gene matches: 2. This CDR3 has 14 residues. As DNA, the CDR3 is TGTGCCAGCAGTCCGGGACAGGGGAACACTGAAGCTTTCTTT. Its protein is CASSPGQGNTEAFF.

This clone was observed at least ten times. V and J are TRBV6-2 or TRBV6-3 and TRBJ2-3, with 8 positions matching TRBD2. In germline, CDR1 is MNHEY, CDR2 SVGEGT. This CDR3 has 16 residues. J gave up 2 bases and V 6 bases, and 10 bases lay outside the gene matches. CDR3 in DNA: TGTGCCAGCAGCTTCGATAAGCGGGAGCCCACAGATACGCAGTATTTT. Translation gives CASSFDKREPTDTQYF.

This clone was observed many times. V gene TRBV19 combines with J gene TRBJ1-2; possible D gene TRBD1, 6 bases. Trimming removed 3 bases at V and 3 bases at J, with 29 bases between. CDR1 is LNHDA and CDR2 is SQIVND in the germline V gene (reference sequence). CDR3 length: 20 residues. The CDR3 region has the DNA TGTGCCAGTAGTATCCTCTGGACCAAAGGGGGGGCGCGTGGTGACTATGGCTACACCTTC. Its translation is CASSILWTKGGARGDYGYTF.

This clone is medium-sized in the sample. This rearrangement joins TRBV27 to TRBJ1-5; 8 positions agree with TRBD1. Germline V lookup: CDR1 MNHEY, CDR2 SMNVEV (reference sequence). V shed 7 bases, J shed 6 bases, and the junction held 11 bases outside the gene matches. The CDR3 runs 15 residues. As DNA, the CDR3 is TGTGCCAGCAAGGCGATTGCAGGGGGCAGTCAGCCCCAGCATTTT. It is translated as CASKAIAGGSQPQHF.

This clone was counted many times. The V and J genes are TRBV19 and TRBJ1-1, with 8 bases aligning to TRBD1. CDR3 size: 13 residues. Losses at the gene ends were 5 bases for V and 11 bases for J; bases not matched to a gene: 10. Germline CDR1 is LNHDA and CDR2 is SQIVND (reference sequence). The CDR3 sequence is CASSGQGAVRAFF. CDR3 nucleotide sequence: TGTGCCAGTAGTGGGCAGGGGGCGGTTCGGGCTTTCTTT.

The table lists this clone with many counts. The rearrangement links TRBV6-1 to TRBJ2-1; D uncertain. The CDR3 covers 13 residues. CDR1 and CDR2 from the germline V gene are MNHNS and SASEGT. V was trimmed by 9 bases and J by 4 bases, leaving 13 bases between them. The CDR3 loop is CASEPTVYNEQFF. The CDR3 DNA follows: TGTGCCAGTGAACCGACTGTATACAATGAGCAGTTCTTC.

The sample holds many counts of this clone. The J gene is TRBJ1-1, the V gene TRBV4-2, with D maybe TRBD1 (5 bases). The CDR3 loop spans 14 amino acids. The germline V gene encodes CDR1 LGHNA and CDR2 YNFKEQ. Trimming pared 1 base from V and 5 bases from J, leaving 11 bases between. The DNA for the CDR3 is TGTGCCAGCAGCCAAGGGGGCACAAGGACTGAAGCTTTCTTT. It translates to CASSQGGTRTEAFF.

Ten or more counts support this clone. This chain uses TRBV6-5 with TRBJ1-2; D is possibly TRBD1 (5 bases). V shed 7 bases and J shed 8 bases, with 20 bases lying between them. This CDR3 comprises 14 residues. Looked up from germline, CDR1 is MNHEY and CDR2 is SVGAGI. DNA for the CDR3: TGTGCCAGCATCCCCAGGGCCCAGCTAGGGGGCTACACCTTC. Amino acids: CASIPRAQLGGYTF.

The table lists this clone with many counts. The rearrangement joins TRBV7-2 to TRBJ2-7; 8 bases align to TRBD2. Germline trimming cut 1 base from V and 2 bases from J; bases unmatched to any gene: 4. Per the germline V gene, CDR1 is SGHTA and CDR2 is FQGNSA. This CDR3 spans 15 amino acids. The CDR3 nucleotides are TGTGCCAGCAGCTTAGAAACTAGCGGACCCTACGAGCAGTACTTC. Protein sequence: CASSLETSGPYEQYF.

This clone was detected many times. The chain links TRBV18 to TRBJ2-5; TRBD2 matches 12 bases. The CDR3 loop spans 17 amino acids. CDR1 is KGHSH and CDR2 is LQKENI in the germline V gene. Trimming removed 2 bases from V and 0 bases from J; junction bases left unmatched: 4. The CDR3 is CASSPTSGRTYQETQYF. The CDR3 DNA sequence: TGTGCCAGCTCACCAACTAGCGGGAGGACGTACCAAGAGACCCAGTACTTC.

This clone was seen at least ten times. J is TRBJ1-2 and V is TRBV12-3 or TRBV12-4, with 9 bases aligning to TRBD1. V shed 3 bases and J 8 bases; nucleotides not matched to a gene: 7. CDR3 size: 14 residues. This CDR3 reads CASSFRGTGKGYTF. The CDR3 nucleotides are TGTGCCAGCAGTTTTCGGGGGACAGGGAAAGGCTACACCTTC.

This clone was observed many times. The chain uses TRBV12-3 or TRBV12-4 and TRBJ2-7; TRBD2 aligns across 10 bases. CDR3 length equals 15 residues. Unmatched junction bases numbered 7, after V lost 6 bases and J lost 2 bases. The CDR3 DNA follows: TGTGCCAGCAGCCTAGCGGGAGAGGGAACCTACGAGCAGTACTTC. Its protein is CASSLAGEGTYEQYF.

This clone ranks as medium-sized. V gene TRBV28 combines with J gene TRBJ2-1; TRBD2 matches at 12 bases. The CDR3 runs to 17 residues. The V segment lost 10 bases and the J segment 2 bases; nucleotides outside the gene matches: 12. CDR1 MDHEN and CDR2 SYDVKM come from the germline V gene. CDR3 nucleotides: TGTGCCACCTCTGGACTAGCGGGATTATTCACCTACAATGAGCAGTTCTTC. This gives the protein CATSGLAGLFTYNEQFF. Using reference TRBV28 and TRBJ2-1 for the parts outside the CDR3, the full variable domain is DVKVTQSSRYLVKRTGEKVFLECVQDMDHENMFWYRQDPGLGLRLIYFSYDVKMKEKGDIPEGYSVSREKKERFSLILESASTNQTSMYLCATSGLAGLFTYNEQFFGPGTRLTVL.

This clone has at least ten counts. The gene calls are TRBV11-2 and TRBJ2-3, with D possibly matching TRBD2 (5 bases). Trimming stripped 0 bases from V and 4 bases from J, with 5 bases between. In germline, CDR1 is SGHAT, CDR2 FQNNGV. This CDR3 is 13 amino acids long. The CDR3 loop reads CASSLELADTQYF. The CDR3 nucleotides are TGTGCCAGCAGCTTAGAACTAGCAGATACGCAGTATTTT.

This clone was detected many times. The chain recombines TRBV15 with TRBJ2-3; 8 bases match TRBD2. This CDR3 comprises 15 residues. The germline CDR1 and CDR2 sequences are LNHNV and YYDKDF (reference sequence). The J segment lost 5 bases and the V segment lost 3 bases, leaving 7 bases of the junction unmatched. The CDR3, as DNA: TGTGCCACCAGCAGTGAGCGGGGGTTGGGAGATACGCAGTATTTT. Encoded protein: CATSSERGLGDTQYF.

This clone was counted ten times or more. V gene TRBV5-5 combines with J gene TRBJ2-5; weak D call: TRBD1 (7 bases). Deletions cut 4 bases from V and 2 bases from J, with 12 bases between. The CDR3 totals 14 residues. Germline assignment: CDR1 SGHKS and CDR2 YYEKEE (reference sequence). The DNA for the CDR3 is TGTGCCAGCAGCCAACCAGGGGGGCAAGAGACCCAGTACTTC. This gives the protein CASSQPGGQETQYF.

This clone has at least ten counts. For the CDR3, the DNA is TGCGCCAGCAGCCAACTGCGCAGGGGAGATAATCAGCCCCAGCATTTT. Amino acids: CASSQLRRGDNQPQHF. V and J are TRBV4-1 and TRBJ1-5; possible D gene TRBD1, 6 bases. V lost 2 bases, J lost 4 bases, and 15 bases lay in between. Germline V CDR1 and CDR2: MGHRA, YSYEKL. The CDR3 length is 16 residues.

This clone is categorized as medium-sized. V gene TRBV27 combines with J gene TRBJ2-1; D gene uncertain. Germline V gives CDR1 MNHEY, CDR2 SMNVEV (reference sequence). The CDR3 is made up of 13 amino acids. With 2 bases removed from V and 6 bases from J, the gap between germline ends came to 8 bases. The CDR3, as DNA: TGTGCCAGCAGTTTAAAGGGTGCCAATGAGCAGTTCTTC. This translates into CASSLKGANEQFF.

This clone was seen ten or more times. The chain is built from TRBV6-6 and TRBJ1-4; maybe TRBD1 (6 bases). Germline V gene lookup returns CDR1 MNHNY and CDR2 SVGAGI (reference sequence). CDR3 size: 16 residues. The ends were cut back, 7 bases at V and 5 bases at J, with 20 bases in the middle. CDR3 nucleotides: TGTGCCAGCATTAACAGGGTCCAAGGGGCAAATGAAAAACTGTTTTTT. Residues: CASINRVQGANEKLFF.

In this sample, this clone turned up many times. This chain uses TRBV12-3 or TRBV12-4 with TRBJ1-1; TRBD1 is a possible D gene (5 bases). V lost 8 bases and J lost 3, with 16 bases in between. The CDR3 extends over 14 amino acids. The CDR3 sequence: CASAPGGSDTEAFF. The CDR3 DNA reads as TGTGCCAGCGCCCCCGGGGGGTCGGACACTGAAGCTTTCTTT.

There are many counts of this clone. The CDR3 here is CASSPDRDSPLHF. CDR3 sequence (DNA): TGTGCCAGCAGCCCGGACAGGGATTCACCCCTCCACTTT. V and J are TRBV6-5 and TRBJ1-6; 8 bases fit TRBD1. The ends lost 6 bases at V and 8 bases at J; junction bases unmatched: 3. Looked up from germline, CDR1 is MNHEY and CDR2 is SVGAGI. The CDR3 length is 13 residues.

This clone appeared many times. The chain employs TRBV24-1 and TRBJ2-2; TRBD1 matches at 7 bases. V was pared by 0 bases and J by 3 bases, with 0 bases of the junction left unmatched. This CDR3 region has 15 residues. The V gene's germline CDR1 is KGHDR and CDR2 SFDVKD. The CDR3 spells CATSDLQGDTGELFF. CDR3 bases: TGTGCCACCAGTGATTTGCAGGGGGACACCGGGGAGCTGTTTTTT.

This clone has at least ten counts. The J gene is TRBJ1-1, the V gene TRBV5-1, with D uncertain. Germline values: CDR1 SGHRS, CDR2 YFSETQ. The CDR3 is made up of 14 amino acids. V was trimmed by 4 bases and J by 4 bases, leaving 14 bases between them. CDR3 amino acids: CASSGGDVGTEAFF. The CDR3 coding sequence is TGCGCCAGCAGCGGCGGGGATGTAGGCACTGAAGCTTTCTTT.

This clone was seen many times. This sequence joins TRBV12-5 and TRBJ1-5, with 7 nucleotides matching TRBD1. The CDR3 is 17 amino acids. The ends lost 0 bases at V and 3 bases at J; junction bases unmatched: 8. Germline values: CDR1 LGHNT, CDR2 FRNRAP. CDR3 region: CASGLVTTGVNNQPQHF. The CDR3 nucleotides read TGTGCTAGTGGTTTGGTCACTACAGGGGTTAACAATCAGCCCCAGCATTTT.

This clone was picked up many times. This rearrangement joins TRBV19 to TRBJ1-2; D gene uncertain. Germline V gives CDR1 LNHDA, CDR2 SQIVND (reference sequence). Trimming left V 3 bases short and J 2 bases short, with 10 bases between. The CDR3 sequence is 14 residues long. The CDR3 nucleotides read TGTGCCAGTAGTATTTTCACGGGGAACTATGGCTACACCTTC. Encoded protein: CASSIFTGNYGYTF.

This clone was counted only a few times. The CDR3, as DNA: TGTGCCAGTAGATTTCTGGCGGCTAGCACAGATACGCAGTATTTT. Translation gives CASRFLAASTDTQYF. This chain connects TRBV19 to TRBJ2-3; the D is unclear. Germline CDR1 and CDR2: LNHDA and SQIVND (reference sequence). The V end lost 6 bases, the J end lost 0 bases, and 13 bases lay between the germline ends. This CDR3 spans 15 amino acids.

This clone was picked up many times. This chain joins TRBV10-2 and TRBJ2-5; possible D gene TRBD2, 7 bases. The V end lost 8 bases, the J end lost 4 bases, and 26 bases lay between the germline ends. Germline CDR1 is WSHSY and CDR2 is SAAADI. CDR3 size: 17 residues. The CDR3 DNA is TGCGCCAGCTCACCTGGGGGGGGCTTCCTAGTCGCAGAGACCCAGTACTTC. Its protein product is CASSPGGGFLVAETQYF.

This clone was detected ten times or more. The chain is built from TRBV6-2 or TRBV6-3 and TRBJ2-7; 9 bases map to TRBD2. V trimming: 8 bases; J trimming: 6 bases; junction bases outside the gene matches: 14. Germline V gives CDR1 MNHEY, CDR2 SVGEGT. The CDR3 is 15 residues long. CDR3: CASDRAGGSVGEQYF. The CDR3 DNA follows: TGTGCCAGCGATCGGGCGGGGGGGTCTGTTGGCGAGCAGTACTTC.